This entry lists 17 T cell receptor beta chains sequenced from one sample in a study of blood T cell repertoires in COVID-19 (TCRdb year 2020). The library was prepared using the immunoSEQ multiplex PCR assay. Sourced from immuneACCESS, this table was stored by TCRdb with only in-frame sequences that have V and J called. A share of the clones is absent; for the studies checked, an unresolved V gene accounts for under half, and the remainder has no known explanation. The sample includes approximately 75,000 clones, with 84% observed a single time. The top ten constitute more than 20% of the sample. Sequencing was done on a sample of peripheral blood. These receptors came from a woman aged 45-59 years with acute or convalescent COVID-19.

This chain joins TRBV6-2 or TRBV6-3 and TRBJ1-1; D remains unclear. With 2 bases removed from V and 2 bases from J, the gap between germline ends came to 12 bases. This CDR3 contains 15 residues. Looked up from germline, CDR1 is MNHEY and CDR2 is SVGEGT. The CDR3 region is CASSYLAAINTEAFF. In DNA, the CDR3 is TGTGCCAGCAGTTACCTCGCCGCGATCAACACTGAAGCTTTCTTT.

This chain joins TRBV5-4 and TRBJ1-2, with 9 bases that match TRBD1. This CDR3 region has 13 residues. The germline V gene has CDR1 SGHNT and CDR2 YYREEE (reference sequence). With V trimmed by 2 bases and J by 6 bases, 2 bases remained unmatched. In DNA, the CDR3 is TGTGCCAGCAGCTTCGGGACAGGGCATGGCTACACCTTC. This gives the protein CASSFGTGHGYTF.

This clone is a singleton in its sample. V is TRBV15 and J is TRBJ2-1; 9 nucleotides match TRBD2. The germline CDR1 and CDR2 sequences are LNHNV and YYDKDF (reference sequence). This CDR3 has 15 residues. The J segment lost 7 bases and the V segment lost 1 base, leaving 5 bases of the junction unmatched. CDR3 nucleotides: TGTGCCACCAGCAGAGGCGGGGGGGGCAAGAATGAGCAGTTCTTC. Protein: CATSRGGGGKNEQFF.

The genes are TRBV9 and TRBJ2-1, with D maybe TRBD2 (5 bases). With 0 bases removed from V and 8 bases from J, the gap between germline ends came to 15 bases. The CDR3 runs to 15 residues. CDR1 and CDR2 from the germline V gene are SGDLS and YYNGEE. CDR3 DNA sequence: TGTGCCAGCAGCGTAGGTGCAGTGGGAGTCGATGAGCAGTTCTTC. Translated, it gives CASSVGAVGVDEQFF.

The V call is TRBV5-5, the J call TRBJ1-4, with TRBD1 as a possible D gene (6 bases). CDR3 length equals 16 residues. Germline V gene sequence: CDR1 SGHKS, CDR2 YYEKEE (reference sequence). Trimming removed 4 bases at V and 0 bases at J, with 13 bases between. DNA of the CDR3: TGTGCCAGCAGCACAACACAGGGCACAACTAATGAAAAACTGTTTTTT. Translating it yields CASSTTQGTTNEKLFF.

The J gene is TRBJ2-6, the V gene TRBV19; 7 nucleotides align to TRBD2. Germline V gene data show CDR1 as LNHDA and CDR2 as SQIVND (reference sequence). The trim removed 7 bases at V and 1 base at J, leaving 10 bases unmatched. The length of the CDR3 is 17 residues. The CDR3 sequence is CASTQIGDYSGANVLTF. Here the CDR3 DNA reads TGTGCCAGTACCCAGATAGGGGACTATTCTGGGGCCAACGTCCTGACTTTC. Together with reference TRBV19 and TRBJ2-6, the CDR3 gives the full variable domain: DGGITQSPKYLFRKEGQNVTLSCEQNLNHDAMYWYRQDPGQGLRLIYYSQIVNDFQKGDIAEGYSVSREKKESFPLTVTSAQKNPTAFYLCASTQIGDYSGANVLTFGAGSRLTVL.

The DNA for the CDR3 is TGTGCCAGCAGCCTAGGTCAGGGTGGCTACACCTTC. It encodes CASSLGQGGYTF. The chain joins TRBV7-9 to TRBJ1-2; maybe TRBD1 (5 bases). The CDR3 covers 12 residues. Germline CDR1 and CDR2: SEHNR and FQNEAQ (reference sequence). The V end lost 5 bases, the J end lost 7 bases, and 11 bases lay between the germline ends.

The chain carries TRBV15 and TRBJ2-5; 8 bases align to TRBD2. Germline values: CDR1 LNHNV, CDR2 YYDKDF (reference sequence). Losses at the gene ends were 5 bases for V and 5 bases for J; bases not matched to a gene: 4. This CDR3 is built from 13 residues. The CDR3 reads CATSRGGGETQYF. The CDR3 region has the DNA TGTGCCACCAGCCGGGGGGGCGGGGAGACCCAGTACTTC.

This rearrangement joins TRBV27 to TRBJ2-7; D gene ambiguous. V lost 2 bases and J lost 2, with 7 bases in between. CDR1 is MNHEY and CDR2 is SMNVEV in the germline V gene (reference sequence). The CDR3 is made up of 13 amino acids. The CDR3 DNA is TGTGCCAGCAGTTTAGGCGGTCCCTACGAGCAGTACTTC. It is translated as CASSLGGPYEQYF.

The chain carries TRBV19 and TRBJ2-5, with D perhaps TRBD2 (6 bases). Trimming left V 4 bases short and J 10 bases short, with 16 bases between. CDR1 and CDR2 from the germline V gene are LNHDA and SQIVND (reference sequence). The CDR3 spans 13 residues. This CDR3 reads CASSSGTWIDQYF. CDR3 bases: TGTGCCAGTAGTAGCGGGACCTGGATTGACCAGTACTTC.

The chain carries TRBV6-5 and TRBJ2-1; D gene uncertain. The CDR3 runs 12 residues. The V and J ends lost 6 bases and 9 bases respectively, with 12 bases between them. Germline V CDR1 and CDR2: MNHEY, SVGAGI. Written as DNA, the CDR3 is TGTGCCAGCAGACCACGCTTCGGTGAGCAGTTCTTC. This encodes CASRPRFGEQFF.

The rearrangement links TRBV3-1 (or the pseudogene TRBV3-2) to TRBJ2-1; 8 bases map to TRBD2. CDR3 length: 17 residues. Germline V gives CDR1 LGHDT, CDR2 YNNKEL (reference sequence). After removal of 1 base from V and 1 base from J, the junction contained 6 bases not matched to a gene. The CDR3 reads CASSQVASGLSYNEQFF. The CDR3 DNA reads as TGTGCCAGCAGCCAAGTTGCTAGCGGGCTATCCTACAATGAGCAGTTCTTC.

Points on this clone: One end of the junction fails to match germline, which may point to a read error. The chain is built from TRBV24-1 and TRBJ2-1; tentative D call: TRBD2 (5 bases). Germline CDR1 and CDR2: KGHDR and SFDVKD. The CDR3 covers 9 residues. The DNA of the CDR3 is TGTGCCACCATCCCCTCCGGGATCTTC. Protein sequence: CATIPSGIF.

This clone was seen a few times. This chain connects TRBV11-3 to TRBJ2-1; possibly TRBD2 for D (6 bases). The V end lost 5 bases, the J end lost 5 bases, and 25 bases lay between the germline ends. Germline lookup yields CDR1 SGHNT and CDR2 YENEEA. The length of the CDR3 is 18 residues. The CDR3 here is CASSPGGWRDQRDNEQFF. The CDR3 region has the DNA TGTGCCAGCAGCCCTGGGGGTTGGCGGGACCAGCGAGACAATGAGCAGTTCTTC.

CDR3 protein: CASSLGGRGNSPLHF. The CDR3 DNA reads as TGTGCCAGCAGCTTAGGCGGCAGGGGCAATTCACCCCTCCACTTT. J is TRBJ1-6 and V is TRBV7-8; D might be TRBD1 (6 bases). Germline V lookup: CDR1 SGHVS, CDR2 FQNEAQ. The V and J ends lost 1 base and 7 bases respectively, with 11 bases between them. The CDR3 totals 15 residues. Full variable domain (rest looked up from reference TRBV7-8 and TRBJ1-6): GAGVSQSPRYKVAKRGQDVALRCDPISGHVSLFWYQQALGQGPEFLTYFQNEAQLDKSGLPSDRFFAERPEGSVSTLKIQRTQQEDSAVYLCASSLGGRGNSPLHFGNGTRLTVT.

V usage is TRBV14 and J usage is TRBJ2-1; the D gene is possibly TRBD1 (5 bases). The CDR3 is 14 amino acids. V shed 4 bases and J shed 5 bases, with 12 bases lying between them. Germline V gene lookup returns CDR1 SGHDN and CDR2 FVKESK. The CDR3 bases are TGTGCCAGCAGCCGCGATTTCAGGGACAATGAGCAGTTCTTC. It specifies CASSRDFRDNEQFF.

CDR3 sequence (DNA): TGTGCCAGCAGCCGGGCCGGGACAGGGGGCACAGATACGCAGTATTTT. Translation: CASSRAGTGGTDTQYF. The chain employs TRBV5-5 and TRBJ2-3; 10 positions match TRBD1. The length of the CDR3 is 16 residues. V lost 4 bases and J lost 1; bases outside the gene matches: 6. The germline V gene has CDR1 SGHKS and CDR2 YYEKEE (reference sequence).